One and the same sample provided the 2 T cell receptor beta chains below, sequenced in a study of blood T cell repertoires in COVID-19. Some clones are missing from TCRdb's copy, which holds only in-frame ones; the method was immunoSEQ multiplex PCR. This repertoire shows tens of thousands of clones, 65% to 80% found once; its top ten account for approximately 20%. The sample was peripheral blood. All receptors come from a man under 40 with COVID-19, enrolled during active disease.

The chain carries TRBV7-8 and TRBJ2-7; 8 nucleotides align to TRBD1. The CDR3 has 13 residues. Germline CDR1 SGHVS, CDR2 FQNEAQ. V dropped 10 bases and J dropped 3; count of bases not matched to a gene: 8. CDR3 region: CATHPRGLYEQYF. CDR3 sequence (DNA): TGTGCCACACACCCCAGGGGGCTCTACGAGCAGTACTTC.

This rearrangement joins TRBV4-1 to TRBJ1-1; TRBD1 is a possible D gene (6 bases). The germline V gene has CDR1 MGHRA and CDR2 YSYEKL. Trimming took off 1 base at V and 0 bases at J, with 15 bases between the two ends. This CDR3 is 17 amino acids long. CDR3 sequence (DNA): TGCGCCAGCAGCCAAGGGCAGGGGTTGGGAATGAACACTGAAGCTTTCTTT. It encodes CASSQGQGLGMNTEAFF.